The 20 T cell receptor beta chains given below trace back to one sample, sequenced in a study of Graves' ophthalmopathy and Graves' hyperthyroidism. RNA transcripts were the source from which TCR beta CDR3 regions were amplified. HTBI primers were used in a first-round RT-PCR, which preceded a second-round multiplex PCR. Each CDR3 protein is one row after TCRdb ran MiXCR on the multiplex PCR reads. The sample records about 640,000 distinct CDR3 sequences, about two fifths being singletons. Sequenced sample: peripheral blood. Receptor source: an adult man with Graves' ophthalmopathy.

This clonotype was detected a few times. Germline is not matched at one junction end, which may reflect a read error. This sequence joins TRBV10-3 and TRBJ2-5; D is unclear. This CDR3 is built from 12 residues. CDR1 ENHRY and CDR2 SYGVKD come from the germline V gene. The CDR3: CASSYSYGTQYF. CDR3 nucleotide sequence: TGTGCCAGCAGTTACTCGTACGGGACCCAGTACTTC.

The chain is built from TRBV20-1 and TRBJ2-7; D uncertain. Germline V CDR1 and CDR2: DFQATT, SNEGSKA (reference sequence). The CDR3 has 16 amino acids. V lost 0 bases and J 1 base, leaving 16 bases between the germline ends. CDR3 nucleotide sequence: TGCAGTGCTAGAGACCGGGCCCTGCTGGGGTCCTACGAGCAGTACTTC. As protein: CSARDRALLGSYEQYF.

The rearrangement uses TRBV9 and TRBJ2-7; the D gene could be TRBD1 or TRBD2 (5 bases each). There are 15 residues in the CDR3. CDR1 and CDR2 (germline): SGDLS, YYNGEE. V shed 4 bases and J shed 3 bases, with 17 bases lying between them. This CDR3 reads CASSRSPGRNYEQYF. The CDR3, as DNA: TGTGCCAGCAGCAGATCTCCGGGACGCAACTACGAGCAGTACTTC.

About this clonotype: A single base separates this from a much larger clone, so it may be a read error. The chain is built from TRBV7-2 and TRBJ2-7, with TRBD1 as a possible D gene (6 bases). Germline lookup yields CDR1 SGHTA and CDR2 FQGNSA. The CDR3 loop spans 14 amino acids. CDR3 DNA: TGTGCCAGCAGCGTAGGTGGGGGCCGCTACGAGCAGTGCTTC. This codes for CASSVGGGRYEQCF.

This chain uses TRBV6-6 with TRBJ2-2; 8 bases fit TRBD2. V lost 3 bases and J lost 2; bases outside the gene matches: 2. From germline, CDR1 is MNHNY and CDR2 SVGAGI (reference sequence). There are 15 residues in the CDR3. Here the CDR3 reads CASSYTSGNTGELFF. As DNA, the CDR3 is TGTGCCAGCAGTTATACTAGCGGAAACACCGGGGAGCTGTTTTTT.

The chain has TRBV12-3 or TRBV12-4 and TRBJ2-2; a possible D gene is TRBD1 (5 bases). Trimming removed 5 bases at V and 0 bases at J, with 10 bases between. This CDR3 region has 15 residues. CDR3 coding DNA: TGTGCCAGCAGTACTGGACAACCGAACACCGGGGAGCTGTTTTTT. As protein: CASSTGQPNTGELFF.

The CDR3 DNA is TGTGCCAGCAGCTTAAACGGGGGCAAGGAGACCCAGTACTTC. Translated, it gives CASSLNGGKETQYF. V usage is TRBV7-3 and J usage is TRBJ2-5; D might be TRBD1 or TRBD2, each matching 6 bases. This CDR3 has 14 residues. CDR1 and CDR2 from the germline V gene are SGHTA and FQGTGA. The V and J ends lost 1 base and 5 bases respectively, with 11 bases between them.

This clonotype was seen many times. The J gene is TRBJ1-5, the V gene TRBV13, with D possibly being TRBD1 (5 bases). Germline V gene lookup returns CDR1 PRHDT and CDR2 FYEKMQ (reference sequence). The CDR3 is 14 amino acids. The V end was cut by 0 bases, the J end by 9 bases, with 12 bases between. This chain's CDR3 is CASSLGQGVGPQHF. The CDR3 region has the DNA TGTGCCAGCAGCTTAGGCCAGGGCGTCGGGCCCCAGCATTTT.

This rearrangement joins TRBV29-1 to TRBJ2-5, with TRBD2 as a possible D gene (8 bases). The V gene's germline CDR1 is SQVTM and CDR2 ANQGSEA. The V gene lost 8 bases and the J gene lost 7 bases, with 23 bases spanning the gap. CDR3 length: 14 amino acids. The CDR3 protein is CSLGGDSGSGTQYF. CDR3 bases: TGCAGCCTTGGGGGGGACAGCGGGAGTGGGACCCAGTACTTC.

This chain connects TRBV15 to TRBJ1-5; a possible D gene is TRBD1 (6 bases). This CDR3 has 15 residues. V lost 3 bases, J lost 7 bases, and 16 bases lay in between. CDR1 is LNHNV and CDR2 is YYDKDF in the germline V gene (reference sequence). The CDR3 sequence: CATSSFGGLDQPQHF. In nucleotides, the CDR3 is TGTGCCACCAGCAGCTTCGGGGGGCTCGACCAGCCCCAGCATTTT.

This sequence joins TRBV10-3 and TRBJ1-6; D ambiguous. Germline V lookup: CDR1 ENHRY, CDR2 SYGVKD. There are 14 residues in the CDR3. Trimming pared 4 bases from V and 7 bases from J, leaving 11 bases between. Here the CDR3 DNA reads TGTGCCATCAGTGCTGAGGGTACGAATTCACCCCTCCACTTT. It is translated as CAISAEGTNSPLHF.

This chain uses TRBV10-3 with TRBJ2-2; D remains unclear. Trimming stripped 3 bases from V and 7 bases from J, with 9 bases between. Germline CDR1 reads ENHRY; CDR2 reads SYGVKD. The CDR3 consists of 13 residues. The DNA for the CDR3 is TGTGCCATCAGTGACCTGGTCAGCGGGGAGCTGTTTTTT. Translation gives CAISDLVSGELFF.

The chain has TRBV29-1 and TRBJ2-5; 10 bases are a match to TRBD1. CDR1 and CDR2 (germline): SQVTM, ANQGSEA. J was trimmed by 5 bases and V by 6 bases; bases with no gene match: 6. The CDR3 totals 13 residues. CDR3 in DNA: TGCAGCGTACAGACAGGGGGCGAGGAGACCCAGTACTTC. Translating gives CSVQTGGEETQYF.

In its sample, this clonotype was seen once. This CDR3 fails to terminate in the conserved phenylalanine or tryptophan, so it likely reflects a read error. No DNA is shown, since the ends of the CDR3 on it are uncertain; the CDR3 is the one TCRdb lists. The chain couples TRBV14 to TRBJ1-4; the DNA was not compared with TRBD1, the D call given in the table. The germline V gene encodes CDR1 SGHDN and CDR2 FVKESK. The CDR3 region is 8 residues in length, termini included. The CDR3: CASSFQGG.

The J gene is TRBJ1-1, the V gene TRBV7-9; D might be TRBD1 (6 bases). Germline V gene lookup returns CDR1 SEHNR and CDR2 FQNEAQ (reference sequence). The V end was cut by 4 bases, the J end by 4 bases, with 10 bases between. CDR3 size: 13 residues. CDR3: CASSSEDSTEAFF. In DNA form, the CDR3 reads TGTGCCAGCAGCTCAGAGGACAGCACTGAAGCTTTCTTT.

The rearrangement links TRBV4-2 to TRBJ1-1; a weak D match, TRBD1 (5 bases). The V and J ends lost 8 bases and 3 bases respectively, with 19 bases between them. The CDR3 extends over 15 amino acids. Germline CDR1 reads LGHNA; CDR2 reads YNFKEQ. The CDR3 coding sequence is TGTGCCAGCTCACCAGTTGGAGGGGCGTACACTGAAGCTTTCTTT. It codes for CASSPVGGAYTEAFF.

V gene TRBV7-2 combines with J gene TRBJ2-3; tentatively, D is TRBD2 (5 bases). The CDR3 contains 15 residues. Trimming cost V 5 bases and J 4 bases, with 16 bases left between them. The germline CDR1 and CDR2 sequences are SGHTA and FQGNSA. CDR3 coding DNA: TGTGCCAGCAGCCTGGTTGATTTAGCGTCAGATACGCAGTATTTT. The encoded protein is CASSLVDLASDTQYF. The full variable domain, its missing parts supplied by reference TRBV7-2 and TRBJ2-3, is GAGVSQSPSNKVTEKGKDVELRCDPISGHTALYWYRQSLGQGLEFLIYFQGNSAPDKSGLPSDRFSAERTGGSVSTLTIQRTQQEDSAVYLCASSLVDLASDTQYFGPGTRLTVL.

The sample holds a few counts of this clonotype. The chain recombines TRBV11-2 with TRBJ2-2; D gene unclear. V was pared by 5 bases and J by 4 bases, with 17 bases between. This CDR3 is built from 16 residues. Per germline, CDR1 SGHAT and CDR2 FQNNGV. In nucleotides, the CDR3 is TGTGCCAGCAGCCAAGAGTTAACTCAAGGCACCGGGGAGCTGTTTTTT. Amino acid sequence: CASSQELTQGTGELFF.

This clonotype was seen at least ten times. The genes are TRBV25-1 and TRBJ2-2; either TRBD1 or TRBD2 may supply D (5 bases each). V shed 6 bases and J shed 0 bases, with 11 bases lying between them. The germline gives CDR1 MGHDK, CDR2 SYGVNS. The CDR3 has 15 amino acids. The CDR3 spells CASSAGGTNTGELFF. DNA of the CDR3: TGTGCCAGCAGCGCTGGGGGTACGAACACCGGGGAGCTGTTTTTT.

This clonotype was found many times. V is TRBV10-3 and J is TRBJ1-1; 9 positions match TRBD1. Germline CDR1 reads ENHRY; CDR2 reads SYGVKD. The CDR3 contains 13 residues. Losses at the gene ends were 8 bases for V and 5 bases for J; bases not matched to a gene: 6. This chain's CDR3 is CAIRDRGWTEAFF. CDR3 DNA sequence: TGTGCCATCCGAGACAGGGGGTGGACTGAAGCTTTCTTT.